This T cell receptor (beta chain) was retrieved from a study of shared clonotypes between healthy human individuals. A remark on this clone: The antigen is not known.

Negatively enriched CD4+ T cells were divided by CD45RA into naive and memory. Study-wide results and limits: The represented genetic and exposure-history diversity was limited by the small number of donors. The sharing of roughly 5% of naive CD4 clonotypes was seen across several donors.

TCRdb's table, derived via immunoSEQ multiplex PCR, lists solely in-frame clones and lacks some. The repertoire includes around 2.5 million clones, 93% of them detected once, and around 0.4% sits in the top ten. Germline CDR1 and CDR2: MDHEN and SYDVKM. Losses at the gene ends were 4 bases for V and 4 bases for J; bases not matched to a gene: 10. The CDR3 totals 16 residues. The TCR was taken from a man younger than 35 in good health. Some clones in this sample may be carry-over from other donors' samples. The chain uses TRBV28 and TRBJ2-5; 9 bases map to TRBD2. The specimen sequenced was naive CD4+ T cells from PBMCs. Sample subset: CD45RA+ positively selected. CDR3 region: CASSWREGLIGETQYF. The CDR3 nucleotides read TGTGCCAGCAGTTGGCGGGAGGGTTTGATCGGAGAGACCCAGTACTTC.